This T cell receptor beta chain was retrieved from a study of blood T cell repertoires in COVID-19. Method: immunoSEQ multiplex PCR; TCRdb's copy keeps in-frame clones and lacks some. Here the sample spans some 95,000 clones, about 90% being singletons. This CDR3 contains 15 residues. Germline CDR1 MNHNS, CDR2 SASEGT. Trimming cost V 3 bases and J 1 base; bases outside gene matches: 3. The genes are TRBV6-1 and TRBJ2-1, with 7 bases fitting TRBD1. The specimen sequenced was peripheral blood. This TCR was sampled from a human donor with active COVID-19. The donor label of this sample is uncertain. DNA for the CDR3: TGTGCCAGCAGTGATCCGGGACAGTCCTACAATGAGCAGTTCTTC. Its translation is CASSDPGQSYNEQFF.